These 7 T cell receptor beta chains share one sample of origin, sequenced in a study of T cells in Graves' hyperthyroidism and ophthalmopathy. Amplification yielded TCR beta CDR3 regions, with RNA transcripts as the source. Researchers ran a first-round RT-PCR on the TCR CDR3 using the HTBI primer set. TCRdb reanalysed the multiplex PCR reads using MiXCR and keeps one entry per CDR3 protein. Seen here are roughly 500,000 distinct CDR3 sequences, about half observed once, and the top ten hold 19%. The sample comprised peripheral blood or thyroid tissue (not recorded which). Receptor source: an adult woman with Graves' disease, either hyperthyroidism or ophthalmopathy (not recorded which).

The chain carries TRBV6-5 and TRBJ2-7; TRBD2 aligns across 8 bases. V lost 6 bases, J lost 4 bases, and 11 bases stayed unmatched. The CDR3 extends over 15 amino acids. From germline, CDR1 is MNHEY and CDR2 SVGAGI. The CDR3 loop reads CASRYKRGLEYEQYF. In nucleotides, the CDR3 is TGTGCCAGCAGATACAAGCGGGGACTAGAGTACGAGCAGTACTTC.

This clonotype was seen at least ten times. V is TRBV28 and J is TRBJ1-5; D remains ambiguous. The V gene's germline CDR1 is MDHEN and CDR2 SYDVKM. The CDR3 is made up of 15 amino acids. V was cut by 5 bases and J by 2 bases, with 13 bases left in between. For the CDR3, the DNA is TGTGCCAGCAGTAGCGCCTTCAAGGGCAATCAGCCCCAGCATTTT. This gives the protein CASSSAFKGNQPQHF.

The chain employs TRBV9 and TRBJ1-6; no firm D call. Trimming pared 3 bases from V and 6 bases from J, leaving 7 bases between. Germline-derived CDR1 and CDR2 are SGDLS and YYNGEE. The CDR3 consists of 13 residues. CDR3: CASSELSNSPLHF. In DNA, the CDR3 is TGTGCCAGCAGCGAGCTCTCTAATTCACCCCTCCACTTT.

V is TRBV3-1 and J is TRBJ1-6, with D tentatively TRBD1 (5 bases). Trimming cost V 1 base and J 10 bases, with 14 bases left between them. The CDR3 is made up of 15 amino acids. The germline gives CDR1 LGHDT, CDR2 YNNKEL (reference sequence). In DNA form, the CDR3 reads TGTGCCAGCAGCCAAGCCGGGACTTTGCGGTCACCCCTCCACTTT. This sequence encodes CASSQAGTLRSPLHF.

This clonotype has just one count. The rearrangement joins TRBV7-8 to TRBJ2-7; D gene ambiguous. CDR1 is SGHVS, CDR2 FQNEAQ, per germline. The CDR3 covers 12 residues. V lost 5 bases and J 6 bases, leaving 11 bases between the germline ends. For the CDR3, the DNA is TGTGCCAGCAGCGGCAGGCGCTCCGAGCAGTACTTC. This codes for CASSGRRSEQYF.

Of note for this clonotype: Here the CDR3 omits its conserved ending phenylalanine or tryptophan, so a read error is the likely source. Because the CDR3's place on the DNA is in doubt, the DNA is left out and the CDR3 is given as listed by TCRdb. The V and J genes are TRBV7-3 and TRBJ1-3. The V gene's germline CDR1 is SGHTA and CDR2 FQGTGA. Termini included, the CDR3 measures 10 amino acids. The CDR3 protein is CASTKKAEYT.

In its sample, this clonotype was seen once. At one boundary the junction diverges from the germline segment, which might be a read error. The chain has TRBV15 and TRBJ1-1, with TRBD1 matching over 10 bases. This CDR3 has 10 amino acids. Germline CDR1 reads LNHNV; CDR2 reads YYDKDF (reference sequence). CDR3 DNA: TGTGCCACTCAAGCCCGGGACAGGGGCTTT. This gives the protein CATQARDRGF.